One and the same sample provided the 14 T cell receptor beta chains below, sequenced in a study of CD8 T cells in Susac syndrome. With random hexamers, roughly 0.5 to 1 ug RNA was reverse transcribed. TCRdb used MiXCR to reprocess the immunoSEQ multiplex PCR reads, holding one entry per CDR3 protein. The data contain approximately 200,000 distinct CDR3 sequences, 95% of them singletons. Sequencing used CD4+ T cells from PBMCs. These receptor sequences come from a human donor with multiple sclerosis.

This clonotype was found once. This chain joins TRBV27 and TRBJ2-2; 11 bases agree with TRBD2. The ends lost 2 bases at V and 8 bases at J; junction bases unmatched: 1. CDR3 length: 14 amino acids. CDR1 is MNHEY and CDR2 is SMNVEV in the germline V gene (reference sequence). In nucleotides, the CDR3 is TGTGCCAGCAGTTTAATAGCGGGAGGGGGGGAGCTGTTTTTT. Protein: CASSLIAGGGELFF.

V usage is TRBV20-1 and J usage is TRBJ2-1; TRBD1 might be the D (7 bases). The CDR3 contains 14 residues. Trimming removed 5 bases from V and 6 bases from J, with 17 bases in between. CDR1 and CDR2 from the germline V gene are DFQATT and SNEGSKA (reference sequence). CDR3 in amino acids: CSAPDRVGGNEQFF. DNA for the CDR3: TGCAGTGCTCCCGACAGGGTGGGAGGCAATGAGCAGTTCTTC.

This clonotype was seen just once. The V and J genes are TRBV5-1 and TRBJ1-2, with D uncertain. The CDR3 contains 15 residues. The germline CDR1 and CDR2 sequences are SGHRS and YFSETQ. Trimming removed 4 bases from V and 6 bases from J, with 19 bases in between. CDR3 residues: CASSPEGNSVDGYTF. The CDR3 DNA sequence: TGCGCCAGCAGCCCGGAGGGCAACTCTGTGGATGGCTACACCTTC.

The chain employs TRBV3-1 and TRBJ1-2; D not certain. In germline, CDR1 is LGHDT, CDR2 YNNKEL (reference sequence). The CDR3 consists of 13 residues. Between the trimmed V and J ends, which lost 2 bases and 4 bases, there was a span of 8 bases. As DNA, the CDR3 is TGTGCCAGCAGCCAAAACGGGCCCTATGGCTACACCTTC. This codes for CASSQNGPYGYTF. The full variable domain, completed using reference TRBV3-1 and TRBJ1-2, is DTAVSQTPKYLVTQMGNDKSIKCEQNLGHDTMYWYKQDSKKFLKIMFSYNNKELIINETVPNRFSPKSPDKAHLNLHINSLELGDSAVYFCASSQNGPYGYTFGSGTRLTVV.

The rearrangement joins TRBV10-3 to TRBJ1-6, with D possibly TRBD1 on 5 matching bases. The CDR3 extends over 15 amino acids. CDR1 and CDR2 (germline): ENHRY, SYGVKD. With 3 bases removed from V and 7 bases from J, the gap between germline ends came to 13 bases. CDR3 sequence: CAISDNGGGNSPLHF. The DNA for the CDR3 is TGTGCCATCAGTGATAATGGGGGTGGCAATTCACCCCTCCACTTT.

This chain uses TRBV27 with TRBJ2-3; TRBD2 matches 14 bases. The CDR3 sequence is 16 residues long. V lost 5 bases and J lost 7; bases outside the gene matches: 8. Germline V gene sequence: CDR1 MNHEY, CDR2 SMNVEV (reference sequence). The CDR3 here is CASSPVTSGGVYTQYF. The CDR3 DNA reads TGTGCCAGCAGTCCGGTGACTAGCGGGGGGGTTTATACGCAGTATTTT.

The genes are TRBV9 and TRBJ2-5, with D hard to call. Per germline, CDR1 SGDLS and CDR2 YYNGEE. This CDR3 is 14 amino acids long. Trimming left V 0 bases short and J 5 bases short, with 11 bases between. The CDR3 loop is CASSVDSGPETQYF. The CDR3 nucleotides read TGTGCCAGCAGCGTAGATAGTGGGCCCGAGACCCAGTACTTC.

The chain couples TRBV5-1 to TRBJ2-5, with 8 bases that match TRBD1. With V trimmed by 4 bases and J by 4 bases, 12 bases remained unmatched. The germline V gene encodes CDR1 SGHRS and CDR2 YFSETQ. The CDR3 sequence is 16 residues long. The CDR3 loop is CASSRPTGERGETQYF. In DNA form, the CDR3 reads TGCGCCAGCAGCCGACCGACAGGGGAACGAGGAGAGACCCAGTACTTC.

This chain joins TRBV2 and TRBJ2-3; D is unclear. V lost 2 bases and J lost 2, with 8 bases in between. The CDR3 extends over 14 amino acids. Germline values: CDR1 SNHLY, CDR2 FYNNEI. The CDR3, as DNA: TGTGCCAGCAGTGAATCTGAGAACACAGATACGCAGTATTTT. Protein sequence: CASSESENTDTQYF.

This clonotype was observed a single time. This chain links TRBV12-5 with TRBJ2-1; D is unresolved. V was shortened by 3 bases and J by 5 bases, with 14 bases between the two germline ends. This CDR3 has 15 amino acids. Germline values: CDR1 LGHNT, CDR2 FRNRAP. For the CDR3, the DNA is TGTGCTAGTGGTTTACTGGGTTTGGTGAACAATGAGCAGTTCTTC. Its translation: CASGLLGLVNNEQFF.

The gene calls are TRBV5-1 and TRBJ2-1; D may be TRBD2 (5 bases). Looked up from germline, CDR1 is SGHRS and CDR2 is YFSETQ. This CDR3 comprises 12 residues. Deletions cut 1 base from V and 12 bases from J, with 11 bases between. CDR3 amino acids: CASSLYEGRQFF. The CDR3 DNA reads TGCGCCAGCAGCTTGTACGAAGGGAGGCAGTTCTTC.

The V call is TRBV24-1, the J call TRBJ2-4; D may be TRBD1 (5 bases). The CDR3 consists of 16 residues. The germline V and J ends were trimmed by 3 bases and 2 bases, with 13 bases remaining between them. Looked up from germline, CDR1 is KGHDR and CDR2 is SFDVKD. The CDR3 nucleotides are TGTGCCACCAGTGATCGCAGGGATCTCTCCAAAAACATTCAGTACTTC. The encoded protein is CATSDRRDLSKNIQYF.

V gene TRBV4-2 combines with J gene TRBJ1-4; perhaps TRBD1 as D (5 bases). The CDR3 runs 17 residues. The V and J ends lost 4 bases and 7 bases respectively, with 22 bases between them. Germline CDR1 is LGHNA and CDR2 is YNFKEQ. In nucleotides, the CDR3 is TGTGCCAGCAGCCCCTTAGTCCAGGGAGAAGCGGCTGAAAAACTGTTTTTT. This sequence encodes CASSPLVQGEAAEKLFF.

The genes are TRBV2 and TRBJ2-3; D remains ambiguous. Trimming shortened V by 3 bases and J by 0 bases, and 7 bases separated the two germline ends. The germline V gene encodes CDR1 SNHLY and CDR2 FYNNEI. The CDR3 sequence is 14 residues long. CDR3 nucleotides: TGTGCCAGCAGTGAGCAACTTAGCACAGATACGCAGTATTTT. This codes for CASSEQLSTDTQYF. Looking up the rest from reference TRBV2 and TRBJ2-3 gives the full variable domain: EPEVTQTPSHQVTQMGQEVILRCVPISNHLYFYWYRQILGQKVEFLVSFYNNEISEKSEIFDDQFSVERPDGSNFTLKIRSTKLEDSAMYFCASSEQLSTDTQYFGPGTRLTVL.